Following are 20 T cell receptor beta chains from one sample sequenced in a study of CD8 T cells in Susac syndrome. Random hexamers were used to reverse transcribe 0.5 to 1 ug of RNA. TCRdb re-called the immunoSEQ multiplex PCR reads with MiXCR, one entry per CDR3 protein. Of about 180,000 distinct CDR3 sequences in the sample, 94% are singletons; the top ten hold 0.12%. Sample: CD4+ T cells from PBMCs. The receptor set was obtained from a human donor with Susac syndrome.

This chain connects TRBV6-5 to TRBJ1-1; maybe TRBD1 (6 bases). The CDR3 contains 13 residues. Deletions cut 5 bases from V and 7 bases from J, with 14 bases between. CDR1 and CDR2 from the germline V gene are MNHEY and SVGAGI. As DNA, the CDR3 is TGTGCCAGCAGTCCCGCCGGGACAAATGAAGCTTTCTTT. It translates to CASSPAGTNEAFF.

The chain uses TRBV2 and TRBJ2-1; D unresolved. Trimming took off 2 bases at V and 9 bases at J, with 8 bases between the two ends. The CDR3 sequence is 12 residues long. In germline, CDR1 is SNHLY, CDR2 FYNNEI. The CDR3 DNA sequence: TGTGCCAGCAGTGAACTACCCCGTGAGCAGTTCTTC. It specifies CASSELPREQFF.

The gene calls are TRBV25-1 and TRBJ1-4; 8 nucleotides align to TRBD1. J was trimmed by 2 bases and V by 4 bases; bases with no gene match: 6. The CDR3 sequence is 16 residues long. The germline gives CDR1 MGHDK, CDR2 SYGVNS. CDR3 sequence (DNA): TGTGCCAGCAGTGGGTGGACAGGGACGACTAATGAAAAACTGTTTTTT. It translates to CASSGWTGTTNEKLFF.

This rearrangement joins TRBV5-1 to TRBJ1-5, with 10 bases that match TRBD1. The CDR3 length is 15 residues. Germline V gives CDR1 SGHRS, CDR2 YFSETQ. J gave up 2 bases and V 4 bases, and 3 bases lay outside the gene matches. The CDR3 spells CASSTTGGGNQPQHF. The CDR3 nucleotides are TGCGCCAGCAGCACGACAGGGGGCGGCAATCAGCCCCAGCATTTT.

The chain joins TRBV5-1 to TRBJ1-2; weak D call: TRBD1 (6 bases). Germline V gene data show CDR1 as SGHRS and CDR2 as YFSETQ. The germline V and J ends were trimmed by 3 bases and 0 bases, with 12 bases remaining between them. CDR3 length equals 15 residues. This CDR3 reads CASSSAGATNYGYTF. Here the CDR3 DNA reads TGCGCCAGCAGCTCAGCGGGGGCTACTAACTATGGCTACACCTTC.

The CDR3 spells CASRLERSGGNYGYTF. The CDR3 nucleotides read TGTGCCAGCAGGCTCGAAAGGTCAGGGGGCAACTATGGCTACACCTTC. The genes are TRBV4-2 and TRBJ1-2; 8 nucleotides agree with TRBD1. The trim removed 6 bases at V and 2 bases at J, leaving 11 bases unmatched. CDR3 size: 16 residues. Germline V gene lookup returns CDR1 LGHNA and CDR2 YNFKEQ.

This rearrangement joins TRBV9 to TRBJ2-1; D is undetermined. This CDR3 comprises 14 residues. The V and J ends lost 3 bases and 7 bases respectively, with 14 bases between them. Germline V gene data show CDR1 as SGDLS and CDR2 as YYNGEE. CDR3 protein: CASSAEHSINEQFF. CDR3 bases: TGTGCCAGCAGCGCCGAACACTCCATTAATGAGCAGTTCTTC.

This chain joins TRBV5-1 and TRBJ2-7; the match to TRBD1 covers 7 bases. The CDR3 sequence is 14 residues long. Germline V gives CDR1 SGHRS, CDR2 YFSETQ. Germline trimming cut 1 base from V and 2 bases from J; bases unmatched to any gene: 3. The CDR3 reads CASSLMGQTYEQYF. CDR3 sequence (DNA): TGCGCCAGCAGCTTGATGGGACAGACCTACGAGCAGTACTTC.

The V and J genes are TRBV3-1 and TRBJ2-7; 8 positions match TRBD2. Per germline, CDR1 LGHDT and CDR2 YNNKEL (reference sequence). CDR3 length: 16 residues. After removal of 4 bases from V and 0 bases from J, the junction contained 8 bases not matched to a gene. CDR3 residues: CASSRTSGGSSYEQYF. The DNA for the CDR3 is TGTGCCAGCAGCCGGACTTCGGGGGGGAGCTCCTACGAGCAGTACTTC.

The chain links TRBV13 to TRBJ1-6, with unresolved D. Trimming took 8 bases from V and 0 from J, leaving 8 bases between them. Germline values: CDR1 PRHDT, CDR2 FYEKMQ (reference sequence). CDR3 size: 14 residues. CDR3 sequence: CASCTSSYNSPLHF. In DNA form, the CDR3 reads TGTGCCAGCTGCACAAGCTCCTATAATTCACCCCTCCACTTT.

The chain joins TRBV29-1 to TRBJ2-3; perhaps TRBD2 as D (6 bases). Per the germline V gene, CDR1 is SQVTM and CDR2 is ANQGSEA. The V end was cut by 3 bases, the J end by 8 bases, with 15 bases between. The CDR3 sequence is 13 residues long. The DNA of the CDR3 is TGCAGCGTTGACGCCAGACTAGTTCCTACGCAGTATTTT. This encodes CSVDARLVPTQYF.

The gene calls are TRBV5-6 and TRBJ2-1; D gene uncertain. This CDR3 has 13 residues. Germline CDR1 SGHDT, CDR2 YYEEEE. V was cut by 4 bases and J by 3 bases, with 8 bases left in between. The CDR3 bases are TGTGCCAGCAGCGCTGGGATCTACAATGAGCAGTTCTTC. It is translated as CASSAGIYNEQFF.

This CDR3 is CASSQLAGGLSYNEQFF. CDR3 DNA sequence: TGCGCCAGCAGCCAGTTAGCGGGGGGCCTCTCCTACAATGAGCAGTTCTTC. V gene TRBV4-1 combines with J gene TRBJ2-1; 10 positions match TRBD2. The V and J ends lost 3 bases and 0 bases, in that order; junction bases with no gene match: 5. This CDR3 is built from 17 residues. Germline CDR1 and CDR2: MGHRA and YSYEKL.

V gene TRBV20-1 combines with J gene TRBJ2-3; D call uncertain. Germline loops: CDR1 DFQATT, CDR2 SNEGSKA (reference sequence). CDR3 length: 15 amino acids. Trimming took off 3 bases at V and 3 bases at J, with 16 bases between the two ends. The CDR3 loop is CSARAGLEQTDTQYF. In DNA, the CDR3 is TGCAGTGCTAGGGCAGGCCTTGAGCAGACAGATACGCAGTATTTT.

The V call is TRBV12-3 or TRBV12-4, the J call TRBJ1-6; 7 positions agree with TRBD1. The CDR3 spans 16 residues. Trimming cost V 6 bases and J 7 bases; bases outside gene matches: 12. In nucleotides, the CDR3 is TGTGCCAGCAGCTTTTCCCGACCGGGACAGAATTCACCCCTCCACTTT. Translated: CASSFSRPGQNSPLHF.

This chain links TRBV29-1 with TRBJ1-2, with a possible D match to TRBD1 (6 bases). The CDR3 consists of 11 residues. The germline gives CDR1 SQVTM, CDR2 ANQGSEA. CDR3 in amino acids: CSIWGAQGYTF. CDR3 sequence (DNA): TGCAGTATATGGGGGGCGCAGGGCTACACCTTC.

J is TRBJ1-2 and V is TRBV29-1, with 10 nucleotides matching TRBD1. V was clipped by 4 bases and J by 10 bases; unmatched bases: 3. Germline V gene sequence: CDR1 SQVTM, CDR2 ANQGSEA. CDR3 length: 11 residues. The CDR3 region is CSVGGTGDYTF. CDR3 in DNA: TGCAGCGTTGGGGGGACAGGGGACTACACCTTC.

The CDR3 is CSARDHRGHKGYTF. CDR3 DNA sequence: TGCAGTGCTAGAGATCACAGGGGGCATAAAGGCTACACCTTC. The chain uses TRBV20-1 and TRBJ1-2; 9 bases are a match to TRBD1. V was pared by 0 bases and J by 8 bases, with 7 bases of the junction left unmatched. Germline CDR1 DFQATT, CDR2 SNEGSKA (reference sequence). The CDR3 consists of 14 residues.

The genes are TRBV20-1 and TRBJ1-6; D is unclear. From germline, CDR1 is DFQATT and CDR2 SNEGSKA (reference sequence). The ends were cut back, 6 bases at V and 7 bases at J, with 16 bases in the middle. There are 14 residues in the CDR3. CDR3: CSAWTGDPNSPLHF. As DNA, the CDR3 is TGCAGTGCCTGGACCGGGGATCCGAATTCACCCCTCCACTTT.

The gene calls are TRBV6-2 or TRBV6-3 and TRBJ2-1, with D unresolved. Germline CDR1 MNHEY, CDR2 SVGEGT. The CDR3 consists of 14 residues. V was cut by 0 bases and J by 6 bases, with 9 bases left in between. In DNA form, the CDR3 reads TGTGCCAGCAGTTACTCTTTGGAAAGCAATGAGCAGTTCTTC. Its protein product is CASSYSLESNEQFF.